What follows are 29 T cell receptor beta chains derived from one specimen sequenced in a study of shared clonotypes between healthy human individuals. TCRdb's table, derived via immunoSEQ multiplex PCR, lists solely in-frame clones and lacks some. This table has roughly 2.5 million clones, around nine tenths appearing once. The sequenced sample consisted of naive CD4+ T cells sorted from blood. The subset: CD45RA+ positively selected. Receptors originate from a man between 18 and 29 years old in good health.

The chain couples TRBV6-5 to TRBJ1-2, with D possibly TRBD1 on 5 matching bases. With 6 bases removed from V and 1 base from J, the gap between germline ends came to 15 bases. The CDR3 loop spans 15 amino acids. Germline V gene data show CDR1 as MNHEY and CDR2 as SVGAGI. The CDR3 nucleotides are TGTGCCAGCAGCTCCGGGACGGGAAGTAACTATGGCTACACCTTC. It specifies CASSSGTGSNYGYTF.

The chain carries TRBV7-9 and TRBJ1-4, with no clear D. In germline, CDR1 is SEHNR, CDR2 FQNEAQ (reference sequence). The CDR3 is 14 amino acids. The ends were cut back, 5 bases at V and 7 bases at J, with 14 bases in the middle. The CDR3 sequence is CASSRGGASEKLFF. The CDR3 DNA sequence: TGTGCCAGCAGCCGAGGTGGAGCGAGTGAAAAACTGTTTTTT.

CDR3 in amino acids: CASSLQGIDTQYF. The CDR3 coding sequence is TGTGCCAGCAGCTTACAGGGAATAGATACGCAGTATTTT. The chain recombines TRBV11-3 with TRBJ2-3, with D maybe TRBD1 (5 bases). CDR1 is SGHNT, CDR2 YENEEA, per germline. The V end lost 2 bases, the J end lost 5 bases, and 8 bases lay between the germline ends. The CDR3 runs 13 residues.

This clone was counted once. The chain carries TRBV5-5 and TRBJ2-7, with D tentatively TRBD2 (5 bases). The CDR3 runs 15 residues. The V end lost 7 bases, the J end lost 9 bases, and 26 bases lay between the germline ends. CDR1 and CDR2 from the germline V gene are SGHKS and YYEKEE (reference sequence). The CDR3, as DNA: TGTGCCAGCCTCTTTTCGCCGGGGTCGGCGGCTGGGCAGTACTTC. It specifies CASLFSPGSAAGQYF. Full variable domain (remainder filled in from reference TRBV5-5 and TRBJ2-7): DAGVTQSPTHLIKTRGQQVTLRCSPISGHKSVSWYQQVLGQGPQFIFQYYEKEERGRGNFPDRFSARQFPNYSSELNVNALLLGDSALYLCASLFSPGSAAGQYFGPGTRLTVT.

On this clone itself: In the same sample, other DNA sequences code for this CDR3. The CDR3 DNA sequence: TGTGCCTGGAGCAGGGACAATGAGCAGTTCTTC. Amino acids: CAWSRDNEQFF. V gene TRBV30 combines with J gene TRBJ2-1; D is possibly TRBD1 (5 bases). Germline CDR1 reads GTSNPN; CDR2 reads SVGIG (reference sequence). The V and J ends lost 3 bases and 5 bases respectively, with 5 bases between them. This CDR3 spans 11 amino acids.

This clone has just one count. The same CDR3 can be traced to other DNA sequences in this sample. The chain recombines TRBV5-4 with TRBJ2-5, with 9 nucleotides matching TRBD2. Germline V CDR1 and CDR2: SGHNT, YYREEE (reference sequence). The CDR3 spans 15 residues. The V segment lost 2 bases and the J segment 2 bases; nucleotides outside the gene matches: 4. In DNA form, the CDR3 reads TGTGCCAGCAGCTTCCGTCTAGCGGGGCAAGAGACCCAGTACTTC. Its translation is CASSFRLAGQETQYF.

The rearrangement joins TRBV6-7 to TRBJ2-7; 8 bases fit TRBD1. TRBV6-7 belongs to the ORF category, with a function that is uncertain. The CDR3 loop spans 14 amino acids. Losses at the gene ends were 5 bases for V and 3 bases for J; bases not matched to a gene: 6. The CDR3 DNA sequence: TGTGCCAGCAGTCCTTGGACAGGGAGCTACGAGCAGTACTTC. Its protein product is CASSPWTGSYEQYF.

This clone appeared a single time. The chain combines TRBV28 with TRBJ1-1, with 7 bases aligning to TRBD1. V trimming: 6 bases; J trimming: 1 base; junction bases outside the gene matches: 8. CDR1 is MDHEN, CDR2 SYDVKM, per germline. CDR3 size: 15 residues. The CDR3 nucleotides are TGTGCCAGCAGAGTATTGGGACAGCCGAACACTGAAGCTTTCTTT. It encodes CASRVLGQPNTEAFF.

The count of this clone is one. The chain uses TRBV4-3 and TRBJ2-1; 8 bases line up with TRBD1. This CDR3 has 16 amino acids. The V segment lost 0 bases and the J segment 7 bases; nucleotides outside the gene matches: 8. CDR1 is LGHNA and CDR2 is YSLEER in the germline V gene. CDR3 nucleotides: TGCGCCAGCAGCCAAGATATAACAGGGGGAAGGAATGAGCAGTTCTTC. Translation gives CASSQDITGGRNEQFF.

For the CDR3, the DNA is TGTGCCTGGAGTGGCCTAGCGGGGGGGTATACCGGGGAGCTGTTTTTT. Translating it yields CAWSGLAGGYTGELFF. The chain is built from TRBV30 and TRBJ2-2; 12 bases line up with TRBD2. The trim removed 1 base at V and 5 bases at J, leaving 5 bases unmatched. Germline V lookup: CDR1 GTSNPN, CDR2 SVGIG (reference sequence). This CDR3 is 16 amino acids long.

The rearrangement uses TRBV11-2 and TRBJ2-3, with D maybe TRBD1 (6 bases). The CDR3 spans 15 residues. V was cut by 5 bases and J by 8 bases, with 20 bases left in between. Germline V gives CDR1 SGHAT, CDR2 FQNNGV. DNA for the CDR3: TGTGCCAGCAGCGAGAGACAGGTCCGGTTTGGTACGCAGTATTTT. Translated: CASSERQVRFGTQYF. Combining the CDR3 with reference TRBV11-2 and TRBJ2-3 gives the whole variable domain EAGVAQSPRYKIIEKRQSVAFWCNPISGHATLYWYQQILGQGPKLLIQFQNNGVVDDSQLPKDRFSAERLKGVDSTLKIQPAKLEDSAVYLCASSERQVRFGTQYFGPGTRLTVL.

The chain couples TRBV30 to TRBJ1-1; maybe TRBD1 (5 bases). Germline V gives CDR1 GTSNPN, CDR2 SVGIG (reference sequence). The V gene lost 8 bases and the J gene lost 10 bases, with 14 bases spanning the gap. This CDR3 comprises 10 residues. In nucleotides, the CDR3 is TGTGCCGGGGGGAGACCCCCAGCTTTCTTT. Amino acid sequence: CAGGRPPAFF.

J is TRBJ2-5 and V is TRBV19; 9 bases match TRBD2. The CDR3 runs 16 residues. J lost 3 bases, V lost 5 bases, and 10 bases had no gene match. The V gene's germline CDR1 is LNHDA and CDR2 SQIVND (reference sequence). The CDR3 DNA follows: TGTGCCAGTAGTGCACTAGCGGGTAGGGGGAAAGAGACCCAGTACTTC. Encoded protein: CASSALAGRGKETQYF.

The chain employs TRBV13 and TRBJ2-2; D remains unclear. The CDR3 runs 13 residues. Between the trimmed V and J ends, which lost 6 bases and 7 bases, there was a span of 12 bases. Germline CDR1 and CDR2: PRHDT and FYEKMQ (reference sequence). The CDR3 spells CASSLLRSGELFF. The CDR3 DNA reads as TGTGCCAGCAGTCTCCTGAGAAGCGGGGAGCTGTTTTTT.

The chain combines TRBV5-6 with TRBJ2-7, with 7 bases identical to TRBD1. V lost 1 base to trimming and J lost 2 bases; unmatched junction nucleotides: 6. This CDR3 contains 15 residues. Germline V gene data show CDR1 as SGHDT and CDR2 as YYEEEE. The CDR3 loop reads CASSLLDRYAYEQYF. CDR3 sequence (DNA): TGTGCCAGCAGCTTGTTGGACAGGTACGCCTACGAGCAGTACTTC.

J is TRBJ2-5 and V is TRBV7-2; TRBD2 aligns across 7 bases. This CDR3 contains 16 residues. Trimming at V came to 2 bases and at J to 0 bases, leaving 6 bases not matched to a gene. Germline CDR1 SGHTA, CDR2 FQGNSA. The CDR3 spells CASSLFTSAYQETQYF. CDR3 bases: TGTGCCAGCAGCTTATTTACTAGCGCCTACCAAGAGACCCAGTACTTC.

This clone was observed a single time. The chain joins TRBV12-5 to TRBJ2-7, with D perhaps matching TRBD1 (7 bases). Trimming took 2 bases from V and 3 from J, leaving 17 bases between them. This CDR3 is built from 16 residues. Germline V gives CDR1 LGHNT, CDR2 FRNRAP. CDR3 DNA: TGTGCTAGTGGTTTGCCCCGGACAGGAGGGATCTACGAGCAGTACTTC. Protein product: CASGLPRTGGIYEQYF.

The chain carries TRBV5-1 and TRBJ2-5; D remains unclear. CDR3 length equals 16 residues. Germline lookup yields CDR1 SGHRS and CDR2 YFSETQ. The V end lost 0 bases, the J end lost 3 bases, and 15 bases lay between the germline ends. The CDR3 nucleotides read TGCGCCAGCAGCTTGGGGCTAGTCCTTTCGAAAGAGACCCAGTACTTC. Protein sequence: CASSLGLVLSKETQYF.

This chain connects TRBV5-4 to TRBJ2-2; 8 nucleotides line up with TRBD1. The CDR3 length is 16 residues. Looked up from germline, CDR1 is SGHNT and CDR2 is YYREEE (reference sequence). After removal of 4 bases from V and 1 base from J, the junction contained 6 bases not matched to a gene. The CDR3 loop is CASSTGQGRNTGELFF. The CDR3 bases are TGTGCCAGCAGCACCGGACAGGGCCGGAACACCGGGGAGCTGTTTTTT.

The chain couples TRBV19 to TRBJ1-5; the match to TRBD1 covers 9 bases. This CDR3 is built from 15 residues. V lost 5 bases and J lost 6; bases outside the gene matches: 8. Per germline, CDR1 LNHDA and CDR2 SQIVND (reference sequence). CDR3 DNA sequence: TGTGCCAGTAGTTCGGACAGGGGTCGATCTCAGCCCCAGCATTTT. This gives the protein CASSSDRGRSQPQHF.

The rearrangement joins TRBV5-4 to TRBJ2-2; D ambiguous. Deletions cut 3 bases from V and 5 bases from J, with 20 bases between. This CDR3 comprises 17 residues. Germline lookup yields CDR1 SGHNT and CDR2 YYREEE (reference sequence). CDR3 loop: CASSSGPMLSRTGELFF. CDR3 sequence (DNA): TGTGCCAGCAGCTCTGGGCCGATGCTATCGAGGACCGGGGAGCTGTTTTTT.

This rearrangement joins TRBV5-4 to TRBJ1-5, with D possibly matching TRBD1 (5 bases). CDR1 and CDR2 from the germline V gene are SGHNT and YYREEE (reference sequence). Trimming removed 2 bases at V and 1 base at J, with 10 bases between. This CDR3 has 15 residues. The CDR3 spells CASSFGGVSNQPQHF. The DNA of the CDR3 is TGTGCCAGCAGCTTTGGGGGGGTGAGCAATCAGCCCCAGCATTTT.

The sample holds one count of this clone. The chain carries TRBV11-2 and TRBJ2-5; 7 bases map to TRBD1. This CDR3 has 14 amino acids. V lost 3 bases and J lost 2; bases outside the gene matches: 3. From germline, CDR1 is SGHAT and CDR2 FQNNGV. CDR3 in DNA: TGTGCCAGCAGCTTGGCGACAGGGCAAGAGACCCAGTACTTC. This codes for CASSLATGQETQYF.

The genes are TRBV5-1 and TRBJ1-1, with no clear D. V was shortened by 4 bases and J by 2 bases, with 9 bases between the two germline ends. The germline V gene encodes CDR1 SGHRS and CDR2 YFSETQ. The CDR3 loop spans 13 amino acids. CDR3 loop: CASSRAENTEAFF. CDR3 nucleotides: TGCGCCAGCAGCCGGGCCGAAAACACTGAAGCTTTCTTT. Combining the CDR3 with reference TRBV5-1 and TRBJ1-1 gives the whole variable domain KAGVTQTPRYLIKTRGQQVTLSCSPISGHRSVSWYQQTPGQGLQFLFEYFSETQRNKGNFPGRFSGRQFSNSRSEMNVSTLELGDSALYLCASSRAENTEAFFGQGTRLTVV.

With regard to this clone: The sample holds other DNA sequences that translate to the same CDR3. The chain is built from TRBV5-1 and TRBJ2-7; D gene ambiguous. With 5 bases removed from V and 0 bases from J, the gap between germline ends came to 9 bases. Germline V gives CDR1 SGHRS, CDR2 YFSETQ. The CDR3 runs to 13 residues. The CDR3 loop is CASSPGSSYEQYF. CDR3 nucleotides: TGCGCCAGCAGTCCGGGCAGCTCCTACGAGCAGTACTTC.

The chain has TRBV6-5 and TRBJ1-2, with a possible D match to TRBD1 (5 bases). The CDR3 length is 11 residues. Germline CDR1 and CDR2: MNHEY and SVGAGI. V was trimmed by 11 bases and J by 4 bases, leaving 11 bases between them. CDR3 sequence reads: CASGAVYGYTF. The CDR3 DNA reads as TGTGCCTCTGGGGCAGTCTATGGCTACACCTTC.

On this clone itself: Within the sample, other DNA sequences also encode this same CDR3. V and J are TRBV9 and TRBJ2-3; D remains ambiguous. V lost 0 bases, J lost 2 bases, and 4 bases lay in between. Germline V CDR1 and CDR2: SGDLS, YYNGEE. The CDR3 sequence is 13 residues long. CDR3 protein: CASSVGLTDTQYF. As DNA, the CDR3 is TGTGCCAGCAGCGTAGGTCTCACAGATACGCAGTATTTT.

The chain recombines TRBV30 with TRBJ2-5, with D maybe TRBD2 (5 bases). CDR1 is GTSNPN, CDR2 SVGIG, per germline (reference sequence). V dropped 5 bases and J dropped 3 bases, with 13 bases sitting between them. This CDR3 has 13 residues. CDR3 DNA sequence: TGTGCCTGGTCGCTAGCTGGTGAAGAGACCCAGTACTTC. Protein sequence: CAWSLAGEETQYF.

The chain links TRBV2 to TRBJ1-5; the D gene is possibly TRBD1 (6 bases). This CDR3 contains 17 residues. The ends were cut back, 6 bases at V and 0 bases at J, with 18 bases in the middle. Per the germline V gene, CDR1 is SNHLY and CDR2 is FYNNEI. The CDR3 DNA reads as TGTGCCAGCAGCGACTATACAGGGATTCCTAGCAATCAGCCCCAGCATTTT. This gives the protein CASSDYTGIPSNQPQHF.